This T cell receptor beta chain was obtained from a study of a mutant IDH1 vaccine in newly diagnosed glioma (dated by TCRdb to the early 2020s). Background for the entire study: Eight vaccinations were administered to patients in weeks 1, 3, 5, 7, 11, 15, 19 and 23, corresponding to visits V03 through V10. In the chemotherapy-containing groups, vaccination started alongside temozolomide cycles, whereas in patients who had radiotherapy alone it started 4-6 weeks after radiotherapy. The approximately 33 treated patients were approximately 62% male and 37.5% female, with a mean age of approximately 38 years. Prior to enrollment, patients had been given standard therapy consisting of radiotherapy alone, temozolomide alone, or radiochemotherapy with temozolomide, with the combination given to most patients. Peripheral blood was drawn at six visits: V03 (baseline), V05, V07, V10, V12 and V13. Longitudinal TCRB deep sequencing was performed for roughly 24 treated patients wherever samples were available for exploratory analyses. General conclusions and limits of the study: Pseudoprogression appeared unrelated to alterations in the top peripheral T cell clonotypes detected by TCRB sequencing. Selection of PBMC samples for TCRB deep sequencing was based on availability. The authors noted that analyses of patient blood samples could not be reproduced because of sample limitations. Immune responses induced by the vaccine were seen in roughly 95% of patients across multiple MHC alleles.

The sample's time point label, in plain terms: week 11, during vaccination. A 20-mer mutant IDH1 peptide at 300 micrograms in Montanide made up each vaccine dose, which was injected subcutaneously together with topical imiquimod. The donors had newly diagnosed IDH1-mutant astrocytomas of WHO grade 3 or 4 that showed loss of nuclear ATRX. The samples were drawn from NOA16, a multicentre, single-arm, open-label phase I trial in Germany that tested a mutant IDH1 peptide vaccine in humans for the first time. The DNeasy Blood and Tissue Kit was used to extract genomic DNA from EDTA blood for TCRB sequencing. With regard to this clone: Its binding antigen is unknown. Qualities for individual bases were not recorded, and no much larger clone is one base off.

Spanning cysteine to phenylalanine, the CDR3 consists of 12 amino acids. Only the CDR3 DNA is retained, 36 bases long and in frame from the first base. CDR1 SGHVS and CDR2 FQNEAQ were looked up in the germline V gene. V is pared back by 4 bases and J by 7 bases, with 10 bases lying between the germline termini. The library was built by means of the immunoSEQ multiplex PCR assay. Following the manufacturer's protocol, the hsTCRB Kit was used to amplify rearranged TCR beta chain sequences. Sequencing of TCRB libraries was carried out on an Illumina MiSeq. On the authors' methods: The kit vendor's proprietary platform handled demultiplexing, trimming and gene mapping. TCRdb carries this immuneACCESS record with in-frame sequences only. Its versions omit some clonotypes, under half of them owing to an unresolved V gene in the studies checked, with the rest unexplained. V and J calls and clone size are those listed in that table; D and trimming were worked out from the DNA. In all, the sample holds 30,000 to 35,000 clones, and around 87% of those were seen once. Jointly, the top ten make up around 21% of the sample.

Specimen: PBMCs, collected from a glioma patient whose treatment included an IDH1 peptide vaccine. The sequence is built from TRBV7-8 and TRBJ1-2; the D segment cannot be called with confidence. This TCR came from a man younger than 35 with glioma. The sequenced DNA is TGTGCCAGCAGCTCGCTTGGGTCTGGCTACACCTTC. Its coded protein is CASSSLGSGYTF.